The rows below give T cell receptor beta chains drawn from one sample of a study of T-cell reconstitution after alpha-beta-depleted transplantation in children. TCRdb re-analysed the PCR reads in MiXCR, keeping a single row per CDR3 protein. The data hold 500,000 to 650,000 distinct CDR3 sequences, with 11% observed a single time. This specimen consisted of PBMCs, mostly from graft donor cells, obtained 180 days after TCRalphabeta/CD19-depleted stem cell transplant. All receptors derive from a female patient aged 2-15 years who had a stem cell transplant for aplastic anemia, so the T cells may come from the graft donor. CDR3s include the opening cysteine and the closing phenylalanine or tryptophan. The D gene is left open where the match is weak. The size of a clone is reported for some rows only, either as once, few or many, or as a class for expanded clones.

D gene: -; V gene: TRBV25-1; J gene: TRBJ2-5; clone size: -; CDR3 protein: CASSDNSAARETQYF; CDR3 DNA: TGTGCCAGCAGTGATAACAGTGCCGCCCGAGAGACCCAGTACTTC
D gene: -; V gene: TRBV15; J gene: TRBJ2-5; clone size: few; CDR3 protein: CATSRVYRETQYF; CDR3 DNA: TGTGCCACCAGCAGAGTTTATAGAGAGACCCAGTACTTC
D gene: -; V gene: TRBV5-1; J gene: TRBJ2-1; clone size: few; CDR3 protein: CASSFSAFGYNEQFF; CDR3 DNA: TGCGCCAGCAGCTTTTCTGCCTTCGGCTACAATGAGCAGTTCTTC
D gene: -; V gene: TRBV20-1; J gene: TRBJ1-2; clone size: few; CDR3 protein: CSARDWTDLVGYTF; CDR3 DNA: TGCAGTGCTAGAGATTGGACCGATTTGGTGGGCTACACCTTC
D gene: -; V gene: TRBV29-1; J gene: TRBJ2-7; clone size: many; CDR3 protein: CSVVGRDYEQYF; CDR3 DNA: TGCAGCGTTGTGGGCAGAGACTACGAGCAGTACTTC
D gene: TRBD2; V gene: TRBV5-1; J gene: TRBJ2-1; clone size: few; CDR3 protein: CASSHGPGLAGRGLYNEQFF; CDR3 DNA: TGCGCCAGCAGCCATGGACCGGGACTAGCGGGACGCGGCCTCTACAATGAGCAGTTCTTC
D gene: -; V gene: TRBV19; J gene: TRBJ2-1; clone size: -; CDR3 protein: CASSIVDEQFF; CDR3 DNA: TGTGCCAGTAGTATAGTAGATGAGCAGTTCTTC
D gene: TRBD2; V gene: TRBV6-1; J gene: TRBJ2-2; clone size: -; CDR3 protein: CASGLTSYPGELFF; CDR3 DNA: TGTGCCAGCGGCCTGACTAGCTATCCCGGGGAGCTGTTTTTT
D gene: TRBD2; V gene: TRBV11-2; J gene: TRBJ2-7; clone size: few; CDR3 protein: CASSLTTSGSSYEQYF; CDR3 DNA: TGTGCCAGCAGCTTAACGACTAGCGGGAGCTCCTACGAGCAGTACTTC
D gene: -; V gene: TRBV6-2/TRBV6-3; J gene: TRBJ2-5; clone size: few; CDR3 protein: CASRAKTQYF; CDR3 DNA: TGTGCCAGCAGGGCCAAGACCCAGTACTTC
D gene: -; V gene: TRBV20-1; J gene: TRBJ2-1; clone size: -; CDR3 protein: CSARRLVGKSSYNEQFF; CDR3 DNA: TGCAGTGCTAGAAGACTAGTCGGAAAAAGCTCCTACAATGAGCAGTTCTTC
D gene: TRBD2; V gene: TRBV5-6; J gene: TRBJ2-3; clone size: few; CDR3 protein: CASSSLGLAGALGTDTQYF; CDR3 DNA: TGTGCCAGCAGCTCGCTGGGACTAGCGGGGGCCCTTGGCACAGATACGCAGTATTTT
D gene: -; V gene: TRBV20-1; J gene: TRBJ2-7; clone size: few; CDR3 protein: CSAGGNRPYEQYF; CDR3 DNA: TGCAGTGCTGGGGGAAACCGGCCCTACGAGCAGTACTTC